The clone carrying this T cell receptor (beta chain) was recorded only once. This entry is derived from a study of blood T cell repertoires in COVID-19. On the study more broadly: Researchers got acute and convalescent COVID-19 samples from the United States, Italy and Spain. From T cells, B-cell-depleted T cells, or PBMCs came the material, which was cDNA or gDNA.

Measured with immunoSEQ multiplex PCR; TCRdb has only the in-frame clones, and not every one. Of some 85,000 clones in the sample, more than 65% are singletons; the top ten hold roughly 6.3%. Seattle researchers signed up patients amid active infection and tracked them longitudinally. The receptor was derived from a man aged 65 to 79 with COVID-19, enrolled during active disease. Material for sequencing was peripheral blood.

DNA of the CDR3: TGTGCCAGCAGCTTAAGCGTATCCAAAAACATTCAGTACTTC. Translated: CASSLSVSKNIQYF. The chain uses TRBV7-9 and TRBJ2-4; no firm D call. CDR3 length: 14 residues. Germline-derived CDR1 and CDR2 are SEHNR and FQNEAQ (reference sequence). V lost 2 bases to trimming and J lost 2 bases, with 7 bases between them.